Below, 31 T cell receptor beta chains from the same sample are listed, as sequenced in a study of Graves' ophthalmopathy and Graves' hyperthyroidism. RNA served as the template for amplifying TCR beta CDR3 regions. Following a first-round RT-PCR that used HTBI primers, a second-round multiplex PCR was carried out. TCRdb itself ran the multiplex PCR reads through MiXCR, one entry per CDR3 protein. In the table there are about 640,000 distinct CDR3 sequences, under 50% of which are singletons. Sequencing was carried out using peripheral blood. The receptors originated from an adult man with Graves' ophthalmopathy.

As regards this clonotype: A much larger clone differs from this one at a single base, so this may be a read error. The chain has TRBV5-6 and TRBJ2-7; D may be TRBD2 (7 bases). This CDR3 has 14 amino acids. Trimming stripped 5 bases from V and 5 bases from J, with 17 bases between. Germline V CDR1 and CDR2: SGHDT, YYEEEE. The CDR3 DNA is TGTGCCAGCAGGCCCAGGCCGGGGGGCGACGAGCAGTACTTC. This sequence encodes CASRPRPGGDEQYF.

Notes on this clonotype: It may be a read error: a sequence one base away is much more abundant. The chain has TRBV14 and TRBJ1-6; no reliable D call. This CDR3 comprises 19 residues. Germline values: CDR1 SGHDN, CDR2 FVKESK. The CDR3 loop is CASSQDPFKQSSYNPPLHF. CDR3 sequence (DNA): TGTGCCAGCAGCCAAGATCCGTTCAAACAAAGCTCCTATAATCCACCCCTCCACTTT.

There are many counts of this clonotype. The V call is TRBV12-3 or TRBV12-4, the J call TRBJ2-2; 7 bases line up with TRBD1. The CDR3 has 15 residues. V lost 5 bases and J lost 5; bases outside the gene matches: 8. CDR3 sequence: CASSPPGQITGELFF. In nucleotides, the CDR3 is TGTGCCAGCAGTCCCCCGGGACAGATAACCGGGGAGCTGTTTTTT.

In this sample, this clonotype turned up many times. The rearrangement uses TRBV6-1 and TRBJ2-7; D not resolved. V was trimmed by 8 bases and J by 3 bases, leaving 5 bases between them. Germline-derived CDR1 and CDR2 are MNHNS and SASEGT. CDR3 length equals 10 residues. Written as DNA, the CDR3 is TGTGCCAGCCGAAACTACGAGCAGTACTTC. As protein: CASRNYEQYF.

This clonotype was recorded at least ten times. The J gene is TRBJ1-4, the V gene TRBV7-6; the D gene is possibly TRBD1 (6 bases). V was shortened by 5 bases and J by 8 bases, with 21 bases between the two germline ends. Germline loops: CDR1 SGHVS, CDR2 FNYEAQ. The CDR3 loop spans 16 amino acids. The CDR3 loop is CASSLGTPPVGEKLFF. In DNA, the CDR3 is TGTGCCAGCAGCCTCGGGACACCTCCGGTCGGGGAAAAACTGTTTTTT.

The V call is TRBV9, the J call TRBJ2-5; no reliable D call. In germline, CDR1 is SGDLS, CDR2 YYNGEE. There are 19 residues in the CDR3. V shed 0 bases and J shed 1 base, with 22 bases lying between them. The CDR3 sequence is CASSVDDSRLGRPQETQYF. CDR3 in DNA: TGTGCCAGCAGCGTAGACGATTCGAGGTTGGGCAGGCCCCAAGAGACCCAGTACTTC.

This clonotype was counted ten times or more. J is TRBJ1-1 and V is TRBV7-3; TRBD1 might be the D (5 bases). The CDR3 has 17 amino acids. Germline V gene sequence: CDR1 SGHTA, CDR2 FQGTGA. Trimming removed 5 bases from V and 4 bases from J, with 23 bases in between. The CDR3 coding sequence is TGTGCCAGCAGCCCCGGGGGAGGGGTTTTGGCGTTCACTGAAGCTTTCTTT. It is translated as CASSPGGGVLAFTEAFF.

The gene calls are TRBV6-5 and TRBJ2-5; D gene ambiguous. CDR1 MNHEY and CDR2 SVGAGI come from the germline V gene. This CDR3 contains 14 residues. Trimming shortened V by 0 bases and J by 13 bases, and 18 bases separated the two germline ends. Written as DNA, the CDR3 is TGTGCCAGCAGTTACTCCTCTTGGACGGCCAAATGGTACTTC. Translating it yields CASSYSSWTAKWYF.

The table lists this clonotype with many counts. The V call is TRBV7-9, the J call TRBJ1-5, with a weak D call TRBD1 (5 bases). The V gene lost 1 base and the J gene lost 4 bases, with 8 bases spanning the gap. The CDR3 covers 14 residues. The germline V gene encodes CDR1 SEHNR and CDR2 FQNEAQ (reference sequence). DNA of the CDR3: TGTGCCAGCAGCTTAGGGGCAGGGAATCAGCCCCAGCATTTT. It is translated as CASSLGAGNQPQHF.

The chain is built from TRBV7-9 and TRBJ2-7; 7 nucleotides match TRBD1. This CDR3 is 15 amino acids long. Germline CDR1 and CDR2: SEHNR and FQNEAQ (reference sequence). With V trimmed by 5 bases and J by 2 bases, 9 bases remained unmatched. The CDR3 is CASSLHGTETYEQYF. The CDR3 bases are TGTGCCAGCAGCCTCCATGGGACAGAGACCTACGAGCAGTACTTC.

The chain links TRBV3-1 to TRBJ1-4; D is unclear. CDR1 is LGHDT, CDR2 YNNKEL, per germline (reference sequence). Trimming took off 1 base at V and 7 bases at J, with 10 bases between the two ends. The length of the CDR3 is 14 residues. CDR3 sequence reads: CASSQAPSGEKLFF. For the CDR3, the DNA is TGTGCCAGCAGCCAAGCCCCTTCGGGTGAAAAACTGTTTTTT. Looking up the rest from reference TRBV3-1 and TRBJ1-4 gives the full variable domain: DTAVSQTPKYLVTQMGNDKSIKCEQNLGHDTMYWYKQDSKKFLKIMFSYNNKELIINETVPNRFSPKSPDKAHLNLHINSLELGDSAVYFCASSQAPSGEKLFFGSGTQLSVL.

This clonotype has a count of ten or more. CDR3 residues: CASSLIPGGSSPLHF. Here the CDR3 DNA reads TGTGCCAGCAGCTTAATTCCAGGGGGCAGTTCACCCCTCCACTTT. The chain combines TRBV7-3 with TRBJ1-6; 8 nucleotides agree with TRBD1. The CDR3 consists of 15 residues. In germline, CDR1 is SGHTA, CDR2 FQGTGA. The junction had 5 bases not matched to a gene; V was cut back by 1 base and J by 9 bases.

The chain uses TRBV20-1 and TRBJ1-5, with D hard to call. The CDR3 is 17 residues long. Between the trimmed V and J ends, which lost 0 bases and 0 bases, there was a span of 15 bases. Germline loops: CDR1 DFQATT, CDR2 SNEGSKA (reference sequence). The CDR3 reads CSAREIGSLYSNQPQHF. Here the CDR3 DNA reads TGCAGTGCTAGAGAGATAGGGTCCCTTTATAGCAATCAGCCCCAGCATTTT.

On this clonotype: Since a much larger clone is just one base distant, this may be a read error. The V and J genes are TRBV7-6 and TRBJ2-7; D is undetermined. The CDR3 has 12 residues. Germline assignment: CDR1 SGHVS and CDR2 FNYEAQ. Here the CDR3 reads CTSSLWAEEQYF. The CDR3 region has the DNA TGTACCAGCAGCTTATGGGCGGAAGAGCAGTACTTC.

This clonotype was recorded many times. The CDR3 nucleotides are TGTGCCAGTAGTATAGTTGGTTGGGGGAGCAATCAGCCCCAGCATTTT. It is translated as CASSIVGWGSNQPQHF. The chain has TRBV19 and TRBJ1-5, with TRBD1 as a possible D gene (5 bases). V was shortened by 1 base and J by 1 base, with 11 bases between the two germline ends. Germline V gene sequence: CDR1 LNHDA, CDR2 SQIVND (reference sequence). The CDR3 covers 16 residues.

The chain employs TRBV11-2 and TRBJ2-6; no firm D call. Per germline, CDR1 SGHAT and CDR2 FQNNGV. The CDR3 has 17 amino acids. V was cut by 5 bases and J by 0 bases, with 14 bases left in between. The CDR3 DNA reads as TGTGCCAGCAGCGTTGAAGTCCTGGGCTCTGGGGCCAACGTCCTGACTTTC. Translation: CASSVEVLGSGANVLTF.

The chain is built from TRBV7-8 and TRBJ1-2; 10 nucleotides align to TRBD1. This CDR3 contains 19 residues. Per germline, CDR1 SGHVS and CDR2 FQNEAQ. The J segment lost 2 bases and the V segment lost 1 base, leaving 13 bases of the junction unmatched. This CDR3 is CASSLGRGNRDRGNYGYTF. The CDR3 region has the DNA TGTGCCAGCAGCTTAGGGAGAGGGAACCGGGACAGGGGAAACTATGGCTACACCTTC.

This clonotype was picked up many times. The chain joins TRBV7-3 to TRBJ2-2; the match to TRBD1 covers 8 bases. V trimming: 6 bases; J trimming: 2 bases; junction bases outside the gene matches: 5. CDR1 and CDR2 from the germline V gene are SGHTA and FQGTGA. This CDR3 has 15 amino acids. The CDR3 is CASSSGQGNTGELFF. The CDR3, as DNA: TGTGCCAGCAGTTCAGGACAGGGAAACACCGGGGAGCTGTTTTTT. The whole variable domain, remainder taken from reference TRBV7-3 and TRBJ2-2, is GAGVSQTPSNKVTEKGKYVELRCDPISGHTALYWYRQSLGQGPEFLIYFQGTGAADDSGLPNDRFFAVRPEGSVSTLKIQRTERGDSAVYLCASSSGQGNTGELFFGEGSRLTVL.

This clonotype showed up many times. The chain recombines TRBV24-1 with TRBJ1-5, with unresolved D. Trimming took 8 bases from V and 5 from J, leaving 6 bases between them. The germline CDR1 and CDR2 sequences are KGHDR and SFDVKD. The CDR3 runs to 11 residues. The CDR3 here is CATNVDQPQHF. CDR3 sequence (DNA): TGTGCCACCAACGTGGATCAGCCCCAGCATTTT.

J is TRBJ1-3 and V is TRBV2; TRBD1 might be the D (6 bases). Germline-derived CDR1 and CDR2 are SNHLY and FYNNEI. Trimming took off 9 bases at V and 0 bases at J, with 18 bases between the two ends. The CDR3 spans 16 residues. CDR3 DNA sequence: TGTGCCAGTCAGGGGTCGCGGAGCTCCTCTGGAAACACCATATATTTT. It translates to CASQGSRSSSGNTIYF.

This clonotype was counted many times. The CDR3 sequence: CASTLLAGGGETQYF. The CDR3 bases are TGTGCCAGCACCCTACTAGCGGGAGGTGGGGAGACCCAGTACTTC. The genes are TRBV6-5 and TRBJ2-5; TRBD2 matches 12 bases. Germline loops: CDR1 MNHEY, CDR2 SVGAGI. The CDR3 covers 15 residues. V shed 7 bases and J 5 bases; nucleotides not matched to a gene: 8.

This clonotype was detected a few times. The CDR3 loop is CSARDIKGTGGTEAFF. In DNA form, the CDR3 reads TGCAGTGCTAGAGATATAAAAGGGACAGGGGGCACTGAAGCTTTCTTT. The genes are TRBV20-1 and TRBJ1-1; 11 bases fit TRBD1. CDR1 and CDR2 (germline): DFQATT, SNEGSKA (reference sequence). The CDR3 totals 16 residues. With V trimmed by 0 bases and J by 4 bases, 7 bases remained unmatched.

The CDR3 loop is CSGLTGHAVTYEQYF. CDR3 DNA sequence: TGCAGCGGCCTAACCGGTCATGCGGTTACCTACGAGCAGTACTTC. This chain connects TRBV29-1 to TRBJ2-7; D is unclear. The V gene lost 7 bases and the J gene lost 2 bases, with 21 bases spanning the gap. Germline values: CDR1 SQVTM, CDR2 ANQGSEA. The CDR3 has 15 residues.

The gene calls are TRBV12-3 or TRBV12-4 and TRBJ2-7; D tentatively fits TRBD1 or TRBD2 (6 bases each). With 6 bases removed from V and 4 bases from J, the gap between germline ends came to 19 bases. The CDR3 loop spans 15 amino acids. The CDR3 bases are TGTGCCAGCAGCATCCAAGGGGGGTGGTTGTACGAGCAGTACTTC. This encodes CASSIQGGWLYEQYF.

With regard to this clonotype: Being one base from a much bigger clone, this may be a read error. The CDR3 end shows no conserved phenylalanine or tryptophan, and so a read error is likely. V and J are TRBV7-9 and TRBJ1-1; D unresolved. The CDR3 is made up of 18 amino acids. The V end was cut by 1 base, the J end by 4 bases, with 22 bases between. CDR1 and CDR2 from the germline V gene are SEHNR and FQNEAQ (reference sequence). CDR3 protein: CASSLGLGPFPPGTEAFL. CDR3 in DNA: TGTGCCAGCAGCTTAGGTCTGGGTCCCTTCCCCCCGGGCACTGAAGCTTTCCTT.

This clonotype was seen more than once but under ten times. This chain uses TRBV7-8 with TRBJ2-5, with D maybe TRBD1 (6 bases). Germline loops: CDR1 SGHVS, CDR2 FQNEAQ. The CDR3 is 14 residues long. Trimming stripped 9 bases from V and 4 bases from J, with 18 bases between. The chain's CDR3 is CASSPDRVTETQYF. The CDR3 bases are TGTGCCAGTAGTCCGGACAGAGTGACAGAGACCCAGTACTTC. Variable domain in full (rest from reference TRBV7-8 and TRBJ2-5): GAGVSQSPRYKVAKRGQDVALRCDPISGHVSLFWYQQALGQGPEFLTYFQNEAQLDKSGLPSDRFFAERPEGSVSTLKIQRTQQEDSAVYLCASSPDRVTETQYFGPGTRLLVL.

This chain links TRBV7-2 with TRBJ1-3, with 7 bases fitting TRBD1. The V gene's germline CDR1 is SGHTA and CDR2 FQGNSA. The J segment lost 6 bases and the V segment lost 4 bases, leaving 6 bases of the junction unmatched. The CDR3 contains 14 residues. In DNA, the CDR3 is TGTGCCAGCAGCTCCACAGGGGCTGCAAACACCATATATTTT. Translated: CASSSTGAANTIYF.

The rearrangement joins TRBV4-3 to TRBJ1-2; D unclear. Trimming removed 3 bases at V and 3 bases at J, with 20 bases between. The CDR3 is 17 residues long. Per germline, CDR1 LGHNA and CDR2 YSLEER. CDR3 loop: CASSQDWAYVAHYGYTF. CDR3 nucleotides: TGCGCCAGCAGCCAGGATTGGGCCTACGTCGCTCACTATGGCTACACCTTC.

V is TRBV7-2 and J is TRBJ2-5; maybe TRBD1 (5 bases). V was clipped by 6 bases and J by 5 bases, with 7 bases between them. Germline CDR1 reads SGHTA; CDR2 reads FQGNSA. The CDR3 extends over 11 amino acids. The DNA of the CDR3 is TGTGCCAGCAGGTGGGGCGAGACCCAGTACTTC. It encodes CASRWGETQYF.

As regards this clonotype: A read error may be the cause here, since a much bigger clone is one base away. The DNA of the CDR3 is TGTGCCGGCAGCTTAAACGGGGGCTATGGCTACACCTTC. Translating it yields CAGSLNGGYGYTF. V gene TRBV7-3 combines with J gene TRBJ1-2; D might be TRBD1 (5 bases). The CDR3 spans 13 residues. The germline gives CDR1 SGHTA, CDR2 FQGTGA.

V gene TRBV2 combines with J gene TRBJ2-5; tentatively, D is TRBD1 (5 bases). The CDR3 extends over 15 amino acids. Per germline, CDR1 SNHLY and CDR2 FYNNEI. V was trimmed by 8 bases and J by 5 bases, leaving 21 bases between them. In nucleotides, the CDR3 is TGTGCCAGCTCACCACCGTCCAGGGATCAGGAGACCCAGTACTTC. This translates into CASSPPSRDQETQYF. Complete variable domain (other parts from reference TRBV2 and TRBJ2-5): EPEVTQTPSHQVTQMGQEVILRCVPISNHLYFYWYRQILGQKVEFLVSFYNNEISEKSEIFDDQFSVERPDGSNFTLKIRSTKLEDSAMYFCASSPPSRDQETQYFGPGTRLLVL.